The present T cell receptor beta chain was sequenced within a study of T cell responses to AZD1222 COVID-19 vaccine. Findings and limits, study-wide: When two AZD1222 doses had been given, Spike-specific TCR breadth and depth rose. Most donors were white British, females outnumbered males, and clonal diversity was possibly underestimated.

To note about this clone: Its target is not known.

TCRdb's copy holds only in-frame clones and misses some; the assay was immunoSEQ multiplex PCR. The repertoire has tens of thousands of clones, approximately 89% of them found once; the top ten carry about 2.2%. From germline, CDR1 is MNHEY and CDR2 SVGAGI. The junction had 3 bases not matched to a gene; V was cut back by 4 bases and J by 5 bases. The CDR3 has 14 amino acids. Source: peripheral blood, taken on day 0 of AZD1222 vaccination. The rearrangement uses TRBV6-5 and TRBJ1-2; 11 positions match TRBD1. The TCR originated in an adult in good health. The CDR3: CASSSGTGGYGYTF. CDR3 coding DNA: TGTGCCAGCAGTTCTGGGACAGGGGGTTATGGCTACACCTTC.